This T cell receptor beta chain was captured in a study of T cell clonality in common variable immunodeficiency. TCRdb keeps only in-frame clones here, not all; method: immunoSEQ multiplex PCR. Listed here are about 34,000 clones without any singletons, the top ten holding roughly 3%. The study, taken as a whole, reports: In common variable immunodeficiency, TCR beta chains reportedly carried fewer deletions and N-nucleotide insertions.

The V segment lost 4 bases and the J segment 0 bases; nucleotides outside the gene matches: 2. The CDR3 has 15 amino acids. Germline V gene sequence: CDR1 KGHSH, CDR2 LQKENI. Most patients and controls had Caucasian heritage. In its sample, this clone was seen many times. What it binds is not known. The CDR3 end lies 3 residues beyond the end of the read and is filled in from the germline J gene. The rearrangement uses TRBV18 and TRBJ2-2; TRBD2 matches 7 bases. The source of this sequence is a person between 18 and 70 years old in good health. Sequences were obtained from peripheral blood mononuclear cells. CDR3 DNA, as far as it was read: TGTGCCAGCTCACTGGGGACTACGAACACCGGGGAG. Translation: CASSLGTTNTGE. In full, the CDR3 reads CASSLGTTNTGELFF.